This T cell receptor beta chain was observed in a study of PD-1 blockade in classical Hodgkin lymphoma. The repertoire was sequenced with immunoSEQ multiplex PCR; TCRdb's copy has only in-frame clones and lacks some. This table has roughly 150,000 clones, 78% appearing once. Every patient relapsed after autologous stem cell transplantation, and brentuximab vedotin exposure varied. V trimming: 4 bases; J trimming: 2 bases; junction bases outside the gene matches: 7. The CDR3 extends over 16 amino acids. Germline loops: CDR1 SGHNT, CDR2 YYREEE (reference sequence). The J gene is TRBJ2-1, the V gene TRBV5-4, with 9 positions matching TRBD2. The sequencing here drew on peripheral blood mononuclear cells (PBMCs), taken before the second cycle of nivolumab. The clonotype comes from a human donor with classical Hodgkin lymphoma. The DNA for the CDR3 is TGTGCCAGCAGCGGCCGCGGGGGGGCAACCTACAATGAGCAGTTCTTC. Its translation is CASSGRGGATYNEQFF.